One sample yielded the 19 T cell receptor beta chains listed below, sequenced in a study of blood T cell repertoires in COVID-19. The repertoire was sequenced with immunoSEQ multiplex PCR; TCRdb's copy has only in-frame clones and lacks some. The table records about 130,000 clones, approximately 86% of them present only once. The sequenced material came from peripheral blood. These receptors all stem from a woman aged 65 to 85 with COVID-19, enrolled during active disease.

The chain recombines TRBV6-4 with TRBJ2-3; 13 bases fit TRBD2. The trim removed 5 bases at V and 3 bases at J, leaving 5 bases unmatched. Per germline, CDR1 MRHNA and CDR2 SNTAGT. This CDR3 region has 16 residues. The CDR3, as DNA: TGTGCCAGCAGTTGGACTAGCGGGGGTGGAACAGATACGCAGTATTTT. It codes for CASSWTSGGGTDTQYF.

This clone was detected once. The chain joins TRBV14 to TRBJ1-6; 8 nucleotides align to TRBD1. With V trimmed by 3 bases and J by 3 bases, 7 bases remained unmatched. The CDR3 totals 17 residues. CDR1 and CDR2 (germline): SGHDN, FVKESK. The chain's CDR3 is CASSHPPGTGYNSPLHF. CDR3 bases: TGTGCCAGCAGCCACCCTCCGGGGACAGGCTATAATTCACCCCTCCACTTT.

The rearrangement uses TRBV30 and TRBJ1-4, with D hard to call. The V and J ends lost 3 bases and 5 bases respectively, with 16 bases between them. Looked up from germline, CDR1 is GTSNPN and CDR2 is SVGIG (reference sequence). This CDR3 comprises 15 residues. In DNA form, the CDR3 reads TGTGCCTGGAGGTATGAGGGCACTGGGAATGAAAAACTGTTTTTT. Translated, it gives CAWRYEGTGNEKLFF. Variable domain in full (rest from reference TRBV30 and TRBJ1-4): SQTIHQWPATLVQPVGSPLSLECTVEGTSNPNLYWYRQAAGRGLQLLFYSVGIGQISSEVPQNLSASRPQDRQFILSSKKLLLSDSGFYLCAWRYEGTGNEKLFFGSGTQLSVL.

The chain links TRBV10-3 to TRBJ2-1; D remains ambiguous. The V gene's germline CDR1 is ENHRY and CDR2 SYGVKD. V lost 3 bases and J 5 bases, leaving 11 bases between the germline ends. The CDR3 covers 14 residues. CDR3 region: CAISDSLRNNEQFF. DNA of the CDR3: TGTGCCATCAGTGATAGCTTAAGGAACAATGAGCAGTTCTTC.

The chain carries TRBV19 and TRBJ2-3; TRBD2 matches at 7 bases. Germline assignment: CDR1 LNHDA and CDR2 SQIVND (reference sequence). Germline trimming cut 10 bases from V and 15 bases from J; bases unmatched to any gene: 13. This CDR3 contains 11 residues. CDR3 DNA: TGTGCCACTACTTCCGGGACTATTGCCTATTTT. This translates into CATTSGTIAYF. The variable domain in full, with the rest retrieved from reference TRBV19 and TRBJ2-3, is DGGITQSPKYLFRKEGQNVTLSCEQNLNHDAMYWYRQDPGQGLRLIYYSQIVNDFQKGDIAEGYSVSREKKESFPLTVTSAQKNPTAFYLCATTSGTIAYFGPGTRLTVL.

The genes are TRBV9 and TRBJ2-3, with TRBD2 as a possible D gene (5 bases). In germline, CDR1 is SGDLS, CDR2 YYNGEE. V lost 3 bases and J lost 1, with 12 bases in between. The CDR3 sequence is 15 residues long. In nucleotides, the CDR3 is TGTGCCAGCAGCGCATCCGCGGGTCGCACAGATACGCAGTATTTT. This codes for CASSASAGRTDTQYF. Drawing the rest from reference TRBV9 and TRBJ2-3, the complete variable domain is DSGVTQTPKHLITATGQRVTLRCSPRSGDLSVYWYQQSLDQGLQFLIQYYNGEERAKGNILERFSAQQFPDLHSELNLSSLELGDSALYFCASSASAGRTDTQYFGPGTRLTVL.

The gene calls are TRBV5-4 and TRBJ1-2, with TRBD1 matching over 7 bases. Germline CDR1 and CDR2: SGHNT and YYREEE (reference sequence). Unmatched junction bases numbered 9, after V lost 3 bases and J lost 4 bases. This CDR3 is 15 amino acids long. The CDR3 nucleotides are TGTGCCAGCAGCTCTCCGGGACAGACTTTCTATGGCTACACCTTC. Amino acid sequence: CASSSPGQTFYGYTF.

This sequence joins TRBV7-2 and TRBJ2-3; 7 bases align to TRBD1. This CDR3 has 15 amino acids. CDR1 is SGHTA, CDR2 FQGNSA, per germline. V lost 2 bases and J lost 1; bases outside the gene matches: 3. CDR3 in DNA: TGTGCCAGCAGCTTAAAGGGGGCCGGCACAGATACGCAGTATTTT. This codes for CASSLKGAGTDTQYF. Together with reference TRBV7-2 and TRBJ2-3, the CDR3 gives the full variable domain: GAGVSQSPSNKVTEKGKDVELRCDPISGHTALYWYRQSLGQGLEFLIYFQGNSAPDKSGLPSDRFSAERTGGSVSTLTIQRTQQEDSAVYLCASSLKGAGTDTQYFGPGTRLTVL.

This clone was seen a single time. This chain uses TRBV5-1 with TRBJ1-4, with TRBD1 as a possible D gene (6 bases). CDR1 and CDR2 (germline): SGHRS, YFSETQ. V was clipped by 1 base and J by 8 bases, with 15 bases between them. The CDR3 is 15 residues long. The CDR3 protein is CASSLPQGNGEKLFF. The DNA of the CDR3 is TGCGCCAGCAGCTTGCCTCAGGGGAATGGGGAAAAACTGTTTTTT.

This rearrangement joins TRBV4-2 to TRBJ2-1, with D tentatively TRBD2 (6 bases). The length of the CDR3 is 17 residues. V dropped 0 bases and J dropped 5 bases, with 17 bases sitting between them. CDR1 and CDR2 from the germline V gene are LGHNA and YNFKEQ. CDR3: CASSQEVVAGLNNEQFF. As DNA, the CDR3 is TGTGCCAGCAGCCAAGAAGTAGTGGCGGGGCTAAACAATGAGCAGTTCTTC.

The chain combines TRBV3-1 (or the pseudogene TRBV3-2) with TRBJ2-1, with TRBD2 matching 8 bases. CDR3 size: 17 residues. Trimming cost V 0 bases and J 2 bases; bases outside gene matches: 6. Germline V lookup: CDR1 LGHDT, CDR2 YNNKEL (reference sequence). The CDR3 protein is CASSQERNGGAYNEQFF. The CDR3 DNA sequence: TGTGCCAGCAGCCAAGAACGTAACGGGGGGGCCTACAATGAGCAGTTCTTC.

In its sample, this clone was seen once. The chain is built from TRBV18 and TRBJ2-7; possible D gene TRBD1, 6 bases. Germline V gene data show CDR1 as KGHSH and CDR2 as LQKENI. This CDR3 is built from 16 residues. Trimming stripped 2 bases from V and 4 bases from J, with 18 bases between. The CDR3 spells CASSPYGQGTYYEQYF. The DNA for the CDR3 is TGTGCCAGCTCACCATACGGTCAGGGGACCTATTACGAGCAGTACTTC.

A single count supports this clone. The CDR3 DNA sequence: TGTGCCAGTAGCGGAGACAGGGATCGTCGGCAGCCCCAGCATTTT. Its protein product is CASSGDRDRRQPQHF. V and J are TRBV19 and TRBJ1-5, with 7 bases matching TRBD1. V dropped 6 bases and J dropped 7; count of bases not matched to a gene: 12. The CDR3 is 15 residues long. The germline V gene encodes CDR1 LNHDA and CDR2 SQIVND (reference sequence).

V and J are TRBV29-1 and TRBJ1-2; D is possibly TRBD1 (6 bases). Trimming removed 5 bases from V and 3 bases from J, with 10 bases in between. Germline lookup yields CDR1 SQVTM and CDR2 ANQGSEA. The CDR3 runs 12 residues. The DNA of the CDR3 is TGCAGCGTTCATACAGGGTACTATGGCTACACCTTC. Translated: CSVHTGYYGYTF.

V and J are TRBV15 and TRBJ1-3, with TRBD1 matching 9 bases. Germline V gene lookup returns CDR1 LNHNV and CDR2 YYDKDF (reference sequence). This CDR3 has 17 residues. Trimming at V came to 1 base and at J to 3 bases, leaving 7 bases not matched to a gene. The CDR3 loop is CATSRATGGLSGNTIYF. CDR3 in DNA: TGTGCCACCAGCAGAGCGACAGGGGGATTGAGTGGAAACACCATATATTTT.

The V and J genes are TRBV3-1 (or the pseudogene TRBV3-2) and TRBJ1-3; D unresolved. The germline V and J ends were trimmed by 1 base and 5 bases, with 3 bases remaining between them. Germline-derived CDR1 and CDR2 are LGHDT and YNNKEL (reference sequence). The CDR3 runs to 12 residues. The CDR3 spells CASSQVRNTIYF. The CDR3 DNA follows: TGTGCCAGCAGCCAAGTCAGAAACACCATATATTTT.

A few counts support this clone. The V and J genes are TRBV7-2 and TRBJ1-5; 9 nucleotides align to TRBD1. Germline CDR1 and CDR2: SGHTA and FQGNSA. Trimming took 1 base from V and 7 from J; bases not matched to a gene: 8. The CDR3 spans 16 residues. The CDR3 region has the DNA TGTGCCAGCAGCTTAGAGGGACAGGGAAAATACCAGCCCCAGCATTTT. Its protein product is CASSLEGQGKYQPQHF.

The rearrangement joins TRBV19 to TRBJ2-4; TRBD2 aligns across 10 bases. The CDR3 has 18 residues. CDR1 LNHDA and CDR2 SQIVND come from the germline V gene (reference sequence). Trimming took 4 bases from V and 0 from J; bases not matched to a gene: 9. The CDR3 is CASSNQIAGGLAKNIQYF. CDR3 bases: TGTGCCAGTAGTAACCAAATAGCGGGGGGTCTAGCCAAAAACATTCAGTACTTC.

The rearrangement uses TRBV21-1 and TRBJ1-5; the tabulated D call, TRBD1, remains unverified against the DNA. TRBV21-1 is deemed a pseudogene. This CDR3 spans 18 amino acids. In nucleotides, the CDR3 is TGTGCCAGCAGCAATGGCCCCCCGGACAGGGTGGACGATCAGCCCCAGCATTTT. It codes for CASSNGPPDRVDDQPQHF.